The next 3 T cell receptor beta chains were all read from a single sample in a study of T-cell memory formation after mild COVID-19. TCRdb re-called the 5' RACE reads with MiXCR, one entry per CDR3 protein. The sample contains roughly 250,000 distinct CDR3 sequences, about 15% of which appear only once. Sequences were obtained from PBMCs or a T cell subset sorted from them (not recorded which). These receptors originate from a man between 18 and 35 years old who had mild COVID-19 (a few samples of this study predate the infection). Cell type and time point are not known.

This clonotype was found many times. J is TRBJ2-5 and V is TRBV5-6; TRBD2 matches at 16 bases. V was clipped by 4 bases and J by 4 bases; unmatched bases: 4. This CDR3 has 16 residues. Germline V CDR1 and CDR2: SGHDT, YYEEEE. The CDR3 loop reads CASSPGLAGGRETQYF. The CDR3 DNA follows: TGTGCCAGCAGCCCGGGACTAGCGGGGGGGCGAGAGACCCAGTACTTC.

This sequence joins TRBV12-3 or TRBV12-4 and TRBJ2-3, with 15 bases lining up with TRBD2. The CDR3 sequence is 17 residues long. V dropped 6 bases and J dropped 3; count of bases not matched to a gene: 7. The CDR3 loop reads CASRRTSGGVFTDTQYF. The CDR3 DNA reads as TGTGCCAGCAGACGGACTAGCGGGGGGGTTTTTACAGATACGCAGTATTTT.

This clonotype was seen a handful of times. This chain joins TRBV7-2 and TRBJ1-1; D is unresolved. V lost 4 bases to trimming and J lost 6 bases, with 12 bases between them. The CDR3 covers 13 residues. Per the germline V gene, CDR1 is SGHTA and CDR2 is FQGNSA. The CDR3: CASSSGVGPEAFF. The DNA of the CDR3 is TGTGCCAGCAGCTCTGGAGTCGGACCTGAAGCTTTCTTT.